This T cell receptor (beta chain) was identified during a study of human T cells and chemical hapten exposure. Time point indicated: patch test 3, about 24 weeks after DPC sensitization. Treatment described: therapeutic diphenylcyclopropenone sensitization with weekly scalp DPC. Trimming at V came to 3 bases and at J to 7 bases, leaving 0 bases not matched to a gene. Germline CDR1 reads SGHAT; CDR2 reads FQNNGV. The length of the CDR3 is 12 residues. TCRdb re-analysed the RACE reads in MiXCR, keeping a single row per CDR3 protein. The sample has about 71,000 distinct CDR3 sequences, around 10% seen once.

Material: whole blood, obtained in connection with sensitization to the hapten diphenylcyclopropenone (DPC). This chain connects TRBV11-2 to TRBJ1-5; 7 bases fit TRBD1. The TCR originated in a woman aged 45 to 65 with alopecia areata. Some clones in this sample may be carry-over from other donors' samples. The CDR3, as DNA: TGTGCCAGCAGCTTCAGGGGGCAGCCCCAGCATTTT. Its translation is CASSFRGQPQHF.